Listed below are T cell receptor beta chains from one sample, sequenced in a study of blood T cell repertoires in COVID-19. Assay used: immunoSEQ multiplex PCR; TCRdb lists only in-frame clones, some missing. Here the sample spans 400,000 or so clones, around nine tenths being singletons. The specimen was peripheral blood. These TCRs come from a man between 18 and 29 years old with COVID-19, enrolled during active disease. Each CDR3 is given with its conserved first and last residue. The order of the fields is CDR3 DNA, CDR3 protein, clone size, J gene, D gene, V gene. D genes are given only for firm matches. Some rows mark clone size as missing; the rest say once, few, many or name a class of expanded clone.

CDR3 DNA: TGTGCCAGCTCGCCAACAGTTAGCAATCAGCCCCAGCATTTT; CDR3 protein: CASSPTVSNQPQHF; clone size: NA; J gene: TRBJ1-5; D gene: NA; V gene: TRBV18
CDR3 DNA: TGTGCCAGCAGCTCCAGTGGAACAGCGGGGAGTAATTCACCCCTCCACTTT; CDR3 protein: CASSSSGTAGSNSPLHF; clone size: NA; J gene: TRBJ1-6; D gene: NA; V gene: TRBV7-2
CDR3 DNA: TGTGCCAGTAGTATCGCCACTAGGGCCATCTACAATGAGCAGTTCTTC; CDR3 protein: CASSIATRAIYNEQFF; clone size: NA; J gene: TRBJ2-1; D gene: NA; V gene: TRBV19
CDR3 DNA: TGTGCCAGCAGCCCAGGGCCTAGCGGCTCCTACGAGCAGTACTTC; CDR3 protein: CASSPGPSGSYEQYF; clone size: NA; J gene: TRBJ2-7; D gene: TRBD2; V gene: TRBV3-1/TRBV3-2
CDR3 DNA: TGCGCCAGCAGCTTGCGGGACGGAGGAAGGGGGTCCTCACCCCTCCACTTT; CDR3 protein: CASSLRDGGRGSSPLHF; clone size: NA; J gene: TRBJ1-6; D gene: NA; V gene: TRBV5-1
CDR3 DNA: TGTGCCAGCAGCGTAGACCCGGGCCGGAGGACCGGGGAGCTGTTTTTT; CDR3 protein: CASSVDPGRRTGELFF; clone size: NA; J gene: TRBJ2-2; D gene: NA; V gene: TRBV9
CDR3 DNA: TGTGCCAGCAGTCAGACTGCGGGTGTCCCCAAGGAGACCCAGTACTTC; CDR3 protein: CASSQTAGVPKETQYF; clone size: NA; J gene: TRBJ2-5; D gene: NA; V gene: TRBV2
CDR3 DNA: TGTGCCAGCGGACCAGGGAACACAGATACGCAGTATTTT; CDR3 protein: CASGPGNTDTQYF; clone size: NA; J gene: TRBJ2-3; D gene: NA; V gene: TRBV14
CDR3 DNA: TGTGCCAGCACCCTGACCGGGGAGCTGTTTTTT; CDR3 protein: CASTLTGELFF; clone size: NA; J gene: TRBJ2-2; D gene: NA; V gene: TRBV9
CDR3 DNA: TGTGCCAGCAGCCAAGAGGACAGGAACACTGAAGCTTTCTTT; CDR3 protein: CASSQEDRNTEAFF; clone size: NA; J gene: TRBJ1-1; D gene: NA; V gene: TRBV3-1/TRBV3-2
CDR3 DNA: TGTGCCAGCAGCTTGCTGGGAGTCGGGAACGAGCAGTACTTC; CDR3 protein: CASSLLGVGNEQYF; clone size: NA; J gene: TRBJ2-7; D gene: NA; V gene: TRBV5-4
CDR3 DNA: TGTGCCAGCAGCTGGGGACAGGGAAACACTGAAGCTTTCTTT; CDR3 protein: CASSWGQGNTEAFF; clone size: NA; J gene: TRBJ1-1; D gene: TRBD1; V gene: TRBV7-9
CDR3 DNA: TGTGCCAGTAGCCCGGGACAGGGGGCGTTAGGCTACACCTTC; CDR3 protein: CASSPGQGALGYTF; clone size: NA; J gene: TRBJ1-2; D gene: TRBD1; V gene: TRBV19
CDR3 DNA: TGTGCCAGCAGCCAAGGAACACCATCCTACGAGCAGTACTTC; CDR3 protein: CASSQGTPSYEQYF; clone size: NA; J gene: TRBJ2-7; D gene: NA; V gene: TRBV3-1/TRBV3-2
CDR3 DNA: TGTGCCAGCAGTGACCGGGACAGGGTTGCCGGGGCCAACGTCCTGACTTTC; CDR3 protein: CASSDRDRVAGANVLTF; clone size: NA; J gene: TRBJ2-6; D gene: TRBD1; V gene: TRBV2
CDR3 DNA: TGTGCCAGCTCCGAACTAGCGGGAGCAGAAGAGCAGTTCTTC; CDR3 protein: CASSELAGAEEQFF; clone size: NA; J gene: TRBJ2-1; D gene: TRBD2; V gene: TRBV18
CDR3 DNA: TGTGCCAGCAGCCTAGAGCGGGGGGGCCTTCCAGATACGCAGTATTTT; CDR3 protein: CASSLERGGLPDTQYF; clone size: once; J gene: TRBJ2-3; D gene: TRBD2; V gene: TRBV7-2
CDR3 DNA: TGTGCCAGTAGAATCGGGGGAGGAGACTATGGCTACACCTTC; CDR3 protein: CASRIGGGDYGYTF; clone size: NA; J gene: TRBJ1-2; D gene: NA; V gene: TRBV19
CDR3 DNA: TGTGCCAGCCAGAAACAGGGCACAACCTACGAGCAGTACTTC; CDR3 protein: CASQKQGTTYEQYF; clone size: NA; J gene: TRBJ2-7; D gene: NA; V gene: TRBV2
CDR3 DNA: TGCGCCAGCAGCCAAAACCGGGACAGGGGCTACACCTTC; CDR3 protein: CASSQNRDRGYTF; clone size: NA; J gene: TRBJ1-2; D gene: TRBD1; V gene: TRBV4-1
CDR3 DNA: TGTGCCAGTAGTATAGGGACTAGCGGCCCGGCGGAGACCCAGTACTTC; CDR3 protein: CASSIGTSGPAETQYF; clone size: NA; J gene: TRBJ2-5; D gene: TRBD2; V gene: TRBV19
CDR3 DNA: TGTGCCAGCTCACCTGAAGCCCTGAATCAGCCCCAGCATTTT; CDR3 protein: CASSPEALNQPQHF; clone size: NA; J gene: TRBJ1-5; D gene: NA; V gene: TRBV18
CDR3 DNA: TGCGCCAGCAGCCAAGATACGGGAGTAAAGGGGCAGTACTTC; CDR3 protein: CASSQDTGVKGQYF; clone size: NA; J gene: TRBJ2-7; D gene: NA; V gene: TRBV4-1
CDR3 DNA: TGTGCCAGCAGCGGAGGGACAGGGGAAGCCTATGGCTACACCTTC; CDR3 protein: CASSGGTGEAYGYTF; clone size: once; J gene: TRBJ1-2; D gene: TRBD1; V gene: TRBV5-5
CDR3 DNA: TGTGCCAGCAGTCCCCTACGAGCGGGGGGGGATACGCAGTATTTT; CDR3 protein: CASSPLRAGGDTQYF; clone size: NA; J gene: TRBJ2-3; D gene: TRBD2; V gene: TRBV27
CDR3 DNA: TGTGCCAGCAGCTCTCGGGGACAGTATAATTCACCCCTCCACTTT; CDR3 protein: CASSSRGQYNSPLHF; clone size: NA; J gene: TRBJ1-6; D gene: TRBD1; V gene: TRBV5-8
CDR3 DNA: TGTGCTAGTGGGAGCAGGGTGTTGGGGGCCAACGTCCTGACTTTC; CDR3 protein: CASGSRVLGANVLTF; clone size: NA; J gene: TRBJ2-6; D gene: NA; V gene: TRBV12-5
CDR3 DNA: TGTGCCAGCAGGCTCACAGGGGTGAACACTGAAGCTTTCTTT; CDR3 protein: CASRLTGVNTEAFF; clone size: NA; J gene: TRBJ1-1; D gene: TRBD1; V gene: TRBV27
CDR3 DNA: TGTGCCACCAGTGACCGGAGGTACGATACGCAGTATTTT; CDR3 protein: CATSDRRYDTQYF; clone size: once; J gene: TRBJ2-3; D gene: NA; V gene: TRBV24-1
CDR3 DNA: TGCGCCAGCAGCTTGGCCGATAGCTCCTACGAGCAGTACTTC; CDR3 protein: CASSLADSSYEQYF; clone size: NA; J gene: TRBJ2-7; D gene: NA; V gene: TRBV5-1
CDR3 DNA: TGTGCCACCCAAAAGGAGGGGGCCAGGAATGAGCAGTTCTTC; CDR3 protein: CATQKEGARNEQFF; clone size: NA; J gene: TRBJ2-1; D gene: NA; V gene: TRBV24-1
CDR3 DNA: TGTGCCAGCGGGCTAGCGGGGAGGGATGAGCAGTTCTTC; CDR3 protein: CASGLAGRDEQFF; clone size: NA; J gene: TRBJ2-1; D gene: TRBD2; V gene: TRBV6-5
CDR3 DNA: TGTGCCAGCAGCTTTTCCAGGGATTACGAGCAGTACTTC; CDR3 protein: CASSFSRDYEQYF; clone size: NA; J gene: TRBJ2-7; D gene: NA; V gene: TRBV13
CDR3 DNA: TGTGCCAGCAGCCAAAGGGCAGACAGAGACCAGTTCTTC; CDR3 protein: CASSQRADRDQFF; clone size: NA; J gene: TRBJ2-1; D gene: NA; V gene: TRBV3-1/TRBV3-2
CDR3 DNA: TGTGCCAGTACAGGGGAAAGGAGCAATCAGCCCCAGCATTTT; CDR3 protein: CASTGERSNQPQHF; clone size: once; J gene: TRBJ1-5; D gene: NA; V gene: TRBV19
CDR3 DNA: TGTGCCAGTAGTATAGGAGCGGTGAACACTGAAGCTTTCTTT; CDR3 protein: CASSIGAVNTEAFF; clone size: NA; J gene: TRBJ1-1; D gene: NA; V gene: TRBV19
CDR3 DNA: TGTGCCAGCAGCTTACAAGGAGAGTACAATGAGCAGTTCTTC; CDR3 protein: CASSLQGEYNEQFF; clone size: NA; J gene: TRBJ2-1; D gene: NA; V gene: TRBV7-9
CDR3 DNA: TGCAGCGCGGACAGGCACACTGAAGCTTTCTTT; CDR3 protein: CSADRHTEAFF; clone size: once; J gene: TRBJ1-1; D gene: TRBD1; V gene: TRBV29-1
CDR3 DNA: TGTGCCAGCAGCTTAGGAGGCTCGGGGAGGAGGAACTTC; CDR3 protein: CASSLGGSGRRNF; clone size: NA; J gene: TRBJ2-7; D gene: NA; V gene: TRBV7-8
CDR3 DNA: TGTGCCACCAGCGGAGGGACTAGCGGGAGGTATGAGCAGTTCTTC; CDR3 protein: CATSGGTSGRYEQFF; clone size: NA; J gene: TRBJ2-1; D gene: TRBD2; V gene: TRBV15
CDR3 DNA: TGTGCCAGCAGCGACGGGACAAGGGCCCCAAAGACCCAGTACTTC; CDR3 protein: CASSDGTRAPKTQYF; clone size: NA; J gene: TRBJ2-5; D gene: NA; V gene: TRBV7-9
CDR3 DNA: TGCAGCTTCCAGGGGGTCGGTCAGCCCCAGCATTTT; CDR3 protein: CSFQGVGQPQHF; clone size: NA; J gene: TRBJ1-5; D gene: TRBD1; V gene: TRBV29-1
CDR3 DNA: TGTGCCAGTAGTGCCTTCACCGGGACTAGCGGGAGTGGGAGCTCCTACAATGAGCAGTTCTTC; CDR3 protein: CASSAFTGTSGSGSSYNEQFF; clone size: NA; J gene: TRBJ2-1; D gene: TRBD2; V gene: TRBV19
CDR3 DNA: TGTGCCAGCAGCCCTCCCGGGACAGGGGGGTTTGGCTATGGCTACACCTTC; CDR3 protein: CASSPPGTGGFGYGYTF; clone size: NA; J gene: TRBJ1-2; D gene: TRBD1; V gene: TRBV7-9
CDR3 DNA: TGTGCCAGCAGCCCCATCCCAACCACTCGGGACAGGCGGAACACCATATATTTT; CDR3 protein: CASSPIPTTRDRRNTIYF; clone size: NA; J gene: TRBJ1-3; D gene: TRBD1; V gene: TRBV16
CDR3 DNA: TGCGCCAGCAGTGAGTCGGGGGCGGGAGGGTTCTACAATGAGCAGTTCTTC; CDR3 protein: CASSESGAGGFYNEQFF; clone size: NA; J gene: TRBJ2-1; D gene: TRBD2; V gene: TRBV10-1
CDR3 DNA: TGCGCCAGCAGCCCCGACGGGGGTGGGCAGTTCTTC; CDR3 protein: CASSPDGGGQFF; clone size: NA; J gene: TRBJ2-1; D gene: NA; V gene: TRBV5-1
CDR3 DNA: TGTGCCAGCAGCCCGGCTAGCGGGACTATCACAGATACGCAGTATTTT; CDR3 protein: CASSPASGTITDTQYF; clone size: NA; J gene: TRBJ2-3; D gene: TRBD2; V gene: TRBV7-9
CDR3 DNA: TGTGCCAGCAGCATCACAGGGGTAGGCTACACCTTC; CDR3 protein: CASSITGVGYTF; clone size: many; J gene: TRBJ1-2; D gene: TRBD1; V gene: TRBV12-3/TRBV12-4
CDR3 DNA: TGCGCCAGCAGCTTGAATCCTACAGGGAACCAAGAGACCCAGTACTTC; CDR3 protein: CASSLNPTGNQETQYF; clone size: NA; J gene: TRBJ2-5; D gene: NA; V gene: TRBV5-1
CDR3 DNA: TGTGCCAGCAGTTACTCGATAAGTCAGGGCAGGGGCTACACCTTC; CDR3 protein: CASSYSISQGRGYTF; clone size: once; J gene: TRBJ1-2; D gene: NA; V gene: TRBV6-5
CDR3 DNA: TGTGCCAGCAGCGACACTCCGGGACATTTGTACCAAGAGACCCAGTACTTC; CDR3 protein: CASSDTPGHLYQETQYF; clone size: NA; J gene: TRBJ2-5; D gene: NA; V gene: TRBV14
CDR3 DNA: TGTGCCAGCCAAACAGGGTCGAATCAGCCCCAGCATTTT; CDR3 protein: CASQTGSNQPQHF; clone size: NA; J gene: TRBJ1-5; D gene: NA; V gene: TRBV19